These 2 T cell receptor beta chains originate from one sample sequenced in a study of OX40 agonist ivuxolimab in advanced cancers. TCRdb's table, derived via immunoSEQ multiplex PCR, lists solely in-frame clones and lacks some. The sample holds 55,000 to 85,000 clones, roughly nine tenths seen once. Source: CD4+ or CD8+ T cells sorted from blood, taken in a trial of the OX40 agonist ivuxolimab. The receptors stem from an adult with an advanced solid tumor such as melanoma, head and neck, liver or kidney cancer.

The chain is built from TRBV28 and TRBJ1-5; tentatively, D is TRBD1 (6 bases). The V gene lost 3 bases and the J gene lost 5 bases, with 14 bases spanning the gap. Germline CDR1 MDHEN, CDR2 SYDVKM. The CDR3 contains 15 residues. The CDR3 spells CASSLGTPRYQPQHF. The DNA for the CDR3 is TGTGCCAGCAGTTTGGGGACACCCCGCTATCAGCCCCAGCATTTT. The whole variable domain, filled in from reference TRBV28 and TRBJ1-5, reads DVKVTQSSRYLVKRTGEKVFLECVQDMDHENMFWYRQDPGLGLRLIYFSYDVKMKEKGDIPEGYSVSREKKERFSLILESASTNQTSMYLCASSLGTPRYQPQHFGDGTRLSIL.

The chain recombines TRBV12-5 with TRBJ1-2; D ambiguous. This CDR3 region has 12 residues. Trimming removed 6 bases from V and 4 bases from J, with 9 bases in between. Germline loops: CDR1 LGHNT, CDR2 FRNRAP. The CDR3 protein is CASGSGVYGYTF. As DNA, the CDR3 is TGTGCTAGTGGAAGCGGGGTCTATGGCTACACCTTC.